These 11 T cell receptor beta chains came from one sample sequenced in a study of T cells in women clearing cervical HPV infection. Using immunoSEQ multiplex PCR, the repertoire was profiled, and TCRdb retains in-frame clones only, with some absent. The sample shows 25,000 to 35,000 clones, and around 6.6% sits with its ten largest clones. Sequencing input: blood buffy coat. These receptors were taken from a woman between 18 and 70 years old with a cervical HPV16 infection that either progressed to CIN3+ or cleared (not recorded which).

Notes on this clone: The read finishes 3 residues shy of the CDR3 end, and the germline J gene is used to complete it. The chain employs TRBV23-1 and TRBJ1-5, with 9 bases matching TRBD1. TRBV23-1 is annotated as an ORF whose role is uncertain. With 9 bases clipped from V and 7 bases from J, the junction kept 4 bases outside the gene matches. The CDR3 sequence is 12 residues long. CDR3 sequence: CASRDRDQPQHF. The DNA read from the CDR3 is TGCGCCAGTCGGGACAGGGACCAGCCC.

The sequenced part of the CDR3 DNA is TGTGCCAGCAGACCCCCCTCTGTCCTATTCTATGGC. It encodes CASRPPSVLFYG. In full, the CDR3 reads CASRPPSVLFYGYTF. The J gene is TRBJ1-2, the V gene TRBV13; D gene unclear. The CDR3 end is not reached by the read, which stops 3 residues before it; the germline J gene fills it in. The V gene's germline CDR1 is PRHDT and CDR2 FYEKMQ (reference sequence). Trimming shortened V by 6 bases and J by 4 bases, and 18 bases separated the two germline ends. The CDR3 totals 15 residues.

Regarding this clone: With the read ending 3 residues before the CDR3 end, the germline J gene is used to fill in that end. J is TRBJ2-5 and V is TRBV11-2, with a tentative D call TRBD1 (5 bases). From germline, CDR1 is SGHAT and CDR2 FQNNGV. The CDR3 extends over 13 amino acids. The V gene lost 0 bases and the J gene lost 4 bases, with 6 bases spanning the gap. CDR3 sequence reads: CASSLEGRETQYF. Incomplete CDR3 DNA: TGTGCCAGCAGCTTAGAGGGGCGAGAGACC.

Concerning this clone: The CDR3 goes on 3 residues after the read ends, and that part is filled in from the germline J gene. The chain is built from TRBV4-2 and TRBJ2-5; the match to TRBD2 covers 8 bases. CDR1 LGHNA and CDR2 YNFKEQ come from the germline V gene. This CDR3 spans 16 amino acids. V was clipped by 0 bases and J by 5 bases; unmatched bases: 8. The DNA read from the CDR3 is TGTGCCAGCAGCCAAGATGGGGCGGGGGGAGGTGAGACC. This sequence encodes CASSQDGAGGGET. The entire CDR3 sequence reads CASSQDGAGGGETQYF.

About this clone itself: The read stops 3 residues short of the end of the CDR3; the missing end is completed from the germline J gene. This chain links TRBV13 with TRBJ2-2, with unresolved D. With 2 bases removed from V and 6 bases from J, the gap between germline ends came to 4 bases. CDR1 PRHDT and CDR2 FYEKMQ come from the germline V gene (reference sequence). This CDR3 spans 12 amino acids. CDR3 residues: CASSLLSGELFF. Partial CDR3 DNA: TGTGCCAGCAGCTTACTGTCCGGGGAG.

Details on this clone: Read coverage stops 3 residues before the CDR3 terminus; the germline J gene supplies the remainder. J is TRBJ2-7 and V is TRBV20-1; 10 bases align to TRBD1. The CDR3 is 16 residues long. V was pared by 3 bases and J by 2 bases, with 10 bases of the junction left unmatched. Germline loops: CDR1 DFQATT, CDR2 SNEGSKA (reference sequence). The CDR3 region is CSARKLGTGETYEQYF. The sequenced part of the CDR3 DNA is TGCAGTGCTAGGAAGCTAGGGACAGGGGAGACCTACGAG.

A word on this clone: The CDR3 goes on 3 residues after the read ends, and that part is filled in from the germline J gene. The V and J genes are TRBV27 and TRBJ2-2, with D hard to call. Germline V gives CDR1 MNHEY, CDR2 SMNVEV (reference sequence). Trimming left V 2 bases short and J 2 bases short, with 3 bases between. The CDR3 loop spans 13 amino acids. The sequenced CDR3 bases are TGTGCCAGCAGTTTACTTAACACCGGGGAG. This gives the protein CASSLLNTGE. In full, the CDR3 reads CASSLLNTGELFF.

Regarding this clone: The sequence runs out 3 residues before the end of the CDR3; the remainder is reconstructed from the germline J gene. This chain joins TRBV30 and TRBJ1-2; TRBD1 matches at 8 bases. The CDR3 consists of 14 residues. Per the germline V gene, CDR1 is GTSNPN and CDR2 is SVGIG (reference sequence). Trimming removed 0 bases from V and 3 bases from J; junction bases left unmatched: 3. CDR3 protein: CAWSVTGGYYGYTF. The covered CDR3 bases are TGTGCCTGGAGTGTAACAGGGGGTTACTATGGC.

Of note for this clone: The CDR3 extends 3 residues past the end of the read, so its final part is completed from the germline J gene. This sequence joins TRBV20-1 and TRBJ2-5; 9 bases match TRBD1. V lost 7 bases, J lost 2 bases, and 8 bases stayed unmatched. The CDR3 covers 14 residues. Germline V gene data show CDR1 as DFQATT and CDR2 as SNEGSKA (reference sequence). CDR3 residues: CSVVFGQGQETQYF. CDR3 bases read: TGCAGTGTAGTCTTCGGACAGGGGCAAGAGACC.

Worth noting for this clone: From the germline J gene comes the end of the CDR3, since the read stops 3 residues before it. This rearrangement joins TRBV5-1 to TRBJ1-1; no firm D call. This CDR3 spans 15 amino acids. Trimming stripped 4 bases from V and 2 bases from J, with 15 bases between. From germline, CDR1 is SGHRS and CDR2 YFSETQ. The CDR3 here is CASSPMNTHNTEAFF. CDR3 DNA (partial): TGCGCCAGCAGCCCAATGAACACCCACAACACTGAA.

This clone is identified as medium-sized from frequency. Read data end 3 residues before the CDR3 end; the end is taken from the germline J gene. The chain uses TRBV29-1 and TRBJ2-1; D perhaps matches TRBD2 (8 bases). Trimming cost V 7 bases and J 8 bases, with 21 bases left between them. Germline lookup yields CDR1 SQVTM and CDR2 ANQGSEA. The CDR3 extends over 14 amino acids. The CDR3 loop is CSASVGTAGDEQFF. The covered CDR3 bases are TGCAGCGCATCGGTCGGGACAGCGGGGGATGAG.